The 10 T cell receptor beta chains below were found in one sample sequenced in a study of OX40 agonist ivuxolimab in advanced cancers. The table came from immunoSEQ multiplex PCR; TCRdb's copy has only in-frame clones and leaves some out. This sample has about 93,000 clones, with about 91% found just once. The sample here was CD4+ or CD8+ T cells sorted from blood, taken in a trial of the OX40 agonist ivuxolimab. The receptors stem from an adult with an advanced solid tumor such as melanoma, head and neck, liver or kidney cancer.

CDR3 nucleotide sequence: TGTGCCAGCAGCCCCGTCGGGCGGGGTTACGAGCAGTACTTC. Protein: CASSPVGRGYEQYF. The chain employs TRBV7-9 and TRBJ2-7; a possible D gene is TRBD2 (6 bases). This CDR3 is 14 amino acids long. Trimming removed 5 bases from V and 4 bases from J, with 15 bases in between. CDR1 is SEHNR, CDR2 FQNEAQ, per germline (reference sequence).

This chain links TRBV27 with TRBJ2-7, with TRBD2 as a possible D gene (6 bases). Per germline, CDR1 MNHEY and CDR2 SMNVEV (reference sequence). The CDR3 is 15 residues long. Trimming shortened V by 4 bases and J by 0 bases, and 13 bases separated the two germline ends. As DNA, the CDR3 is TGTGCCAGCAGTTACCTAGCGATGAGCTCCTACGAGCAGTACTTC. Translating gives CASSYLAMSSYEQYF.

The V gene is TRBV5-1, the J gene TRBJ2-7; D may be TRBD1 (8 bases). CDR1 and CDR2 (germline): SGHRS, YFSETQ. This CDR3 region has 14 residues. Trimming pared 4 bases from V and 3 bases from J, leaving 14 bases between. The CDR3 spells CASSVQGEGYEQYF. The CDR3 region has the DNA TGCGCCAGCAGCGTACAGGGGGAGGGCTACGAGCAGTACTTC.

The genes are TRBV28 and TRBJ2-1; 12 bases match TRBD2. The V segment lost 5 bases and the J segment 6 bases; nucleotides outside the gene matches: 5. CDR1 is MDHEN and CDR2 is SYDVKM in the germline V gene. This CDR3 has 15 residues. As DNA, the CDR3 is TGTGCCAGCAGTATTACTAGCGGGAGGCGCAATGAGCAGTTCTTC. Its translation: CASSITSGRRNEQFF.

For this clone: The junction and the germline gene differ at one end; a read error may be behind it. As DNA, the CDR3 is TGTGCCAGCAGGGCCGGGACAGGGGGCGGATGGGGCTATGACTACACCTTC. The encoded protein is CASRAGTGGGWGYDYTF. The chain carries TRBV27 and TRBJ1-2; 12 nucleotides match TRBD1. This CDR3 has 17 amino acids. CDR1 MNHEY and CDR2 SMNVEV come from the germline V gene (reference sequence).

The table lists this clone with a few counts. The chain uses TRBV28 and TRBJ1-2; 7 positions agree with TRBD1. This CDR3 has 12 amino acids. The junction had 10 bases not matched to a gene; V was cut back by 7 bases and J by 11 bases. Germline CDR1 MDHEN, CDR2 SYDVKM. The CDR3: CASTLSGTAYTF. The CDR3 DNA reads as TGTGCCAGCACCCTAAGCGGGACAGCGTACACCTTC.

The chain couples TRBV7-9 to TRBJ2-3, with D hard to call. The length of the CDR3 is 13 residues. Trimming removed 0 bases from V and 2 bases from J, with 3 bases in between. Germline values: CDR1 SEHNR, CDR2 FQNEAQ (reference sequence). For the CDR3, the DNA is TGTGCCAGCAGCTTAGCGCACACAGATACGCAGTATTTT. Its translation: CASSLAHTDTQYF.

The V call is TRBV28, the J call TRBJ2-1; D is unresolved. With 7 bases removed from V and 0 bases from J, the gap between germline ends came to 10 bases. Per the germline V gene, CDR1 is MDHEN and CDR2 is SYDVKM. The CDR3 totals 14 residues. This CDR3 is CASNIDSSYNEQFF. CDR3 nucleotide sequence: TGTGCCAGCAATATAGATAGCTCCTACAATGAGCAGTTCTTC.

The CDR3 spells CASSPNRLAVYEQYF. CDR3 bases: TGTGCCAGCAGCCCTAACCGACTAGCGGTCTACGAGCAGTACTTC. This sequence joins TRBV7-8 and TRBJ2-7; TRBD2 matches at 9 bases. The V gene end was trimmed by 5 bases and the J gene end by 3 bases; junction bases not matched to a gene: 8. The V gene's germline CDR1 is SGHVS and CDR2 FQNEAQ. The CDR3 covers 15 residues.

This rearrangement joins TRBV4-1 to TRBJ2-1; 7 bases agree with TRBD2. The V and J ends lost 1 base and 9 bases, in that order; junction bases with no gene match: 9. This CDR3 has 15 residues. Germline assignment: CDR1 MGHRA and CDR2 YSYEKL. Here the CDR3 reads CASSQGASGMGEQFF. As DNA, the CDR3 is TGCGCCAGCAGCCAAGGTGCTAGCGGTATGGGTGAGCAGTTCTTC.